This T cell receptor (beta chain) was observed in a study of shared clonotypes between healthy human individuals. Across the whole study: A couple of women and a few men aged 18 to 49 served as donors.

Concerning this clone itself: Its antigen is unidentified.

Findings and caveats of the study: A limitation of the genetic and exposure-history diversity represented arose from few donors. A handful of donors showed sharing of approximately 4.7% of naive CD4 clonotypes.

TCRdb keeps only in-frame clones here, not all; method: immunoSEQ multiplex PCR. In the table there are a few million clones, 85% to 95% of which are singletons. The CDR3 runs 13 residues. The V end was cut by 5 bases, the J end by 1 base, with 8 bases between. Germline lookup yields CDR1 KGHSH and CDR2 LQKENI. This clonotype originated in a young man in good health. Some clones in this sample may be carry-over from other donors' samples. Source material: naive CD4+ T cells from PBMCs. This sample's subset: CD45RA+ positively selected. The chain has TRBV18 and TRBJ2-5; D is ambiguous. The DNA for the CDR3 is TGTGCCAGCTCAACCTCCTTCCAAGAGACCCAGTACTTC. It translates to CASSTSFQETQYF.